Presented here are 32 T cell receptor beta chains from one specimen sequenced in a study of T cells in Graves' hyperthyroidism and ophthalmopathy. RNA transcripts provided the source from which TCR beta CDR3 regions were amplified. A set of HTBI primers served as the primers for a first-round RT-PCR of the TCR CDR3. One entry per CDR3 protein results from TCRdb running MiXCR on the multiplex PCR reads. The sample includes about 560,000 distinct CDR3 sequences, 15% to 18% of them seen just once. The sequencing sample was made of blood. The receptors derive from a woman aged 30 to 39 with Graves' hyperthyroidism.

The chain joins TRBV19 to TRBJ2-7, with TRBD1 matching over 10 bases. This CDR3 comprises 14 residues. The germline V gene has CDR1 LNHDA and CDR2 SQIVND (reference sequence). Losses at the gene ends were 6 bases for V and 5 bases for J; bases not matched to a gene: 7. The CDR3: CASRPSGTGDEQYF. The CDR3 region has the DNA TGTGCCAGTAGGCCGTCCGGGACAGGGGACGAGCAGTACTTC.

The table lists this clonotype with many counts. J is TRBJ1-1 and V is TRBV6-1, with D tentatively TRBD1 (6 bases). Trimming pared 6 bases from V and 1 base from J, leaving 9 bases between. The V gene's germline CDR1 is MNHNS and CDR2 SASEGT. This CDR3 contains 13 residues. CDR3 DNA sequence: TGTGCCAGCAGCCAGGGGCCGAACACTGAAGCTTTCTTT. Translating gives CASSQGPNTEAFF.

This clonotype has a count of ten or more. This chain connects TRBV3-1 to TRBJ2-5; unclear D gene. The CDR3 is made up of 14 amino acids. CDR1 and CDR2 from the germline V gene are LGHDT and YNNKEL (reference sequence). Trimming pared 1 base from V and 5 bases from J, leaving 11 bases between. The CDR3 sequence is CASSQGGRAETQYF. CDR3 sequence (DNA): TGTGCCAGCAGCCAAGGGGGAAGGGCGGAGACCCAGTACTTC.

The table lists this clonotype with many counts. The junction does not match germline at one end; this may be a read error. In nucleotides, the CDR3 is TGTGCCATCAGGGCTAGCGGGACCCAAGGGACCCAGTACTTC. It translates to CAIRASGTQGTQYF. V gene TRBV10-3 combines with J gene TRBJ2-5, with 9 bases identical to TRBD2. Per germline, CDR1 ENHRY and CDR2 SYGVKD. The CDR3 is 14 amino acids.

On this clonotype: Without the conserved terminal phenylalanine or tryptophan, this CDR3 likely stems from a read error. This sequence joins TRBV6-5 and TRBJ2-2; 10 positions agree with TRBD1. Germline V gene sequence: CDR1 MNHEY, CDR2 SVGAGI. This CDR3 comprises 17 residues. The ends lost 2 bases at V and 3 bases at J; junction bases unmatched: 6. The CDR3 here is CASSYGGGTGDTGELFS. CDR3 DNA: TGTGCCAGCAGTTACGGGGGGGGGACAGGGGACACCGGGGAGCTGTTTTCT.

This clonotype was counted a few times. This rearrangement joins TRBV6-1 to TRBJ1-4, with D maybe TRBD1 (5 bases). The CDR3 is made up of 18 amino acids. Germline-derived CDR1 and CDR2 are MNHNS and SASEGT. Trimming pared 6 bases from V and 0 bases from J, leaving 20 bases between. The CDR3 spells CASSPYSRSRATNEKLFF. The CDR3 DNA reads as TGTGCCAGCAGCCCTTACTCCCGTTCCAGGGCAACTAATGAAAAACTGTTTTTT.

The chain couples TRBV5-6 to TRBJ1-2; 10 bases map to TRBD1. V trimming: 4 bases; J trimming: 8 bases; junction bases outside the gene matches: 8. Germline V gene data show CDR1 as SGHDT and CDR2 as YYEEEE. CDR3 length: 14 amino acids. The CDR3, as DNA: TGTGCCAGCAGCACCGGGACAGGGGTTTTCGGCTACACCTTC. This translates into CASSTGTGVFGYTF.

This clonotype was observed at least ten times. The V call is TRBV27, the J call TRBJ1-2; D is possibly TRBD1 (6 bases). Per germline, CDR1 MNHEY and CDR2 SMNVEV (reference sequence). The CDR3 has 12 amino acids. The V and J ends lost 6 bases and 8 bases respectively, with 13 bases between them. CDR3: CASRDSPWGYTF. Written as DNA, the CDR3 is TGTGCCAGCAGGGACAGCCCGTGGGGCTACACCTTC.

The table lists this clonotype with many counts. The rearrangement links TRBV6-2 or TRBV6-3 to TRBJ2-7, with a tentative D call TRBD2 (5 bases). V lost 8 bases and J lost 4, with 15 bases in between. The CDR3 spans 13 residues. Germline V gene sequence: CDR1 MNHEY, CDR2 SVGEGT. CDR3 in amino acids: CASRAFQRYEQYF. Here the CDR3 DNA reads TGTGCCAGCCGGGCCTTTCAGCGGTACGAGCAGTACTTC.

Ten or more counts support this clonotype. The chain joins TRBV2 to TRBJ2-1; TRBD1 matches at 7 bases. V was clipped by 4 bases and J by 5 bases; unmatched bases: 5. The CDR3 extends over 14 amino acids. Germline values: CDR1 SNHLY, CDR2 FYNNEI. The CDR3 sequence is CASSVLGQNNEQFF. In DNA form, the CDR3 reads TGTGCCAGCAGTGTGTTGGGACAGAACAATGAGCAGTTCTTC.

This clonotype occurred a few times. The chain links TRBV5-5 to TRBJ2-7; 7 nucleotides match TRBD1. CDR1 and CDR2 from the germline V gene are SGHKS and YYEKEE (reference sequence). This CDR3 is built from 15 residues. V lost 4 bases to trimming and J lost 0 bases; unmatched junction nucleotides: 7. The CDR3 DNA sequence: TGTGCCAGCAGCGGAAGGGCAGGGGGCTCCTACGAGCAGTACTTC. Translating gives CASSGRAGGSYEQYF.

This clonotype was picked up a small number of times. The rearrangement joins TRBV6-1 to TRBJ2-7, with 7 bases identical to TRBD1. Germline V gives CDR1 MNHNS, CDR2 SASEGT. The CDR3 is made up of 14 amino acids. V lost 5 bases, J lost 4 bases, and 8 bases stayed unmatched. The CDR3 coding sequence is TGTGCCAGCAGTACGGGACAGTGGTTTTACGAGCAGTACTTC. This translates into CASSTGQWFYEQYF.

The sample holds many counts of this clonotype. The genes are TRBV7-9 and TRBJ2-7; TRBD1 matches 8 bases. The junction had 6 bases not matched to a gene; V was cut back by 5 bases and J by 3 bases. The length of the CDR3 is 14 residues. Germline V CDR1 and CDR2: SEHNR, FQNEAQ (reference sequence). CDR3: CASSLGTGHYEQYF. Here the CDR3 DNA reads TGTGCCAGCAGCCTCGGGACAGGACACTACGAGCAGTACTTC.

There are a few counts of this clonotype. J is TRBJ1-5 and V is TRBV20-1; D might be TRBD1 (5 bases). Germline assignment: CDR1 DFQATT and CDR2 SNEGSKA (reference sequence). The germline V and J ends were trimmed by 2 bases and 3 bases, with 8 bases remaining between them. This CDR3 has 13 residues. The chain's CDR3 is CSARWGYNQPQHF. The CDR3 coding sequence is TGCAGTGCTAGATGGGGCTACAATCAGCCCCAGCATTTT.

This clonotype came up many times. The V and J genes are TRBV29-1 and TRBJ2-5, with TRBD2 matching over 13 bases. Germline CDR1 SQVTM, CDR2 ANQGSEA. Trimming removed 2 bases from V and 3 bases from J; junction bases left unmatched: 15. The length of the CDR3 is 19 residues. Here the CDR3 DNA reads TGCAGCGTTGAACAGAACCCGACTAGCGGGAGGTCGGCCAAAGAGACCCAGTACTTC. Translating gives CSVEQNPTSGRSAKETQYF.

This clonotype was recorded at least ten times. The chain joins TRBV20-1 to TRBJ2-5; 7 bases map to TRBD2. The V gene end was trimmed by 3 bases and the J gene end by 10 bases; junction bases not matched to a gene: 8. The CDR3 loop spans 12 amino acids. Germline CDR1 is DFQATT and CDR2 is SNEGSKA (reference sequence). The CDR3 protein is CSARRESGFQYF. DNA of the CDR3: TGCAGTGCTAGGCGGGAGTCGGGGTTCCAGTACTTC.

This clonotype was counted a few times. This chain uses TRBV27 with TRBJ2-7; D is possibly TRBD1 (8 bases). The V end was cut by 3 bases, the J end by 5 bases, with 14 bases between. This CDR3 contains 14 residues. Germline CDR1 and CDR2: MNHEY and SMNVEV (reference sequence). CDR3 protein: CASSFGQGGNEQYF. CDR3 DNA: TGTGCCAGCAGTTTTGGACAGGGAGGGAACGAGCAGTACTTC.

The V and J genes are TRBV27 and TRBJ2-7; TRBD1 agrees at 8 bases. After removal of 2 bases from V and 2 bases from J, the junction contained 8 bases not matched to a gene. Germline V gives CDR1 MNHEY, CDR2 SMNVEV (reference sequence). CDR3 length: 16 amino acids. CDR3 region: CASSLKAPGQAYEQYF. The CDR3 DNA reads as TGTGCCAGCAGTTTAAAAGCCCCGGGACAGGCCTACGAGCAGTACTTC.

This clonotype was counted only a few times. The chain recombines TRBV7-3 with TRBJ2-1; 9 nucleotides line up with TRBD2. Trimming cost V 4 bases and J 4 bases; bases outside gene matches: 8. The CDR3 consists of 16 residues. Germline values: CDR1 SGHTA, CDR2 FQGTGA. CDR3 in amino acids: CASSSGRLAGYNEQFF. For the CDR3, the DNA is TGTGCCAGCAGCTCCGGGCGGCTAGCGGGGTACAATGAGCAGTTCTTC.

The table lists this clonotype with many counts. This chain joins TRBV6-2 or TRBV6-3 and TRBJ2-5; D is uncertain. CDR3 length: 12 amino acids. The V gene's germline CDR1 is MNHEY and CDR2 SVGEGT. V was cut by 5 bases and J by 2 bases, with 6 bases left in between. Here the CDR3 DNA reads TGTGCCAGCAGTAAACTACAAGAGACCCAGTACTTC. Translating gives CASSKLQETQYF.

This clonotype was detected many times. The V gene is TRBV3-1, the J gene TRBJ2-7; the D is unclear. This CDR3 spans 14 amino acids. Trimming shortened V by 0 bases and J by 5 bases, and 11 bases separated the two germline ends. Germline CDR1 is LGHDT and CDR2 is YNNKEL (reference sequence). CDR3 residues: CASSQDRRVDEQYF. The CDR3 DNA reads as TGTGCCAGCAGCCAAGATCGTAGGGTCGACGAGCAGTACTTC.

In this sample, this clonotype turned up a few times. The gene calls are TRBV19 and TRBJ2-2; D is unclear. The V gene lost 3 bases and the J gene lost 4 bases, with 9 bases spanning the gap. CDR3 length: 14 residues. Germline values: CDR1 LNHDA, CDR2 SQIVND (reference sequence). CDR3 amino acids: CASSIRTPTGELFF. For the CDR3, the DNA is TGTGCCAGTAGTATCCGGACGCCCACCGGGGAGCTGTTTTTT.

The rearrangement links TRBV18 to TRBJ2-7; tentative D call: TRBD2 (5 bases). Between the trimmed V and J ends, which lost 2 bases and 6 bases, there was a span of 11 bases. In germline, CDR1 is KGHSH, CDR2 LQKENI. This CDR3 comprises 13 residues. The DNA for the CDR3 is TGTGCCAGCTCACCAGGGGAGTCTCGCGAGCAGTACTTC. Its protein product is CASSPGESREQYF.

This clonotype came up many times. The J gene is TRBJ2-7, the V gene TRBV30, with 11 bases lining up with TRBD2. Germline CDR1 reads GTSNPN; CDR2 reads SVGIG (reference sequence). With V trimmed by 1 base and J by 5 bases, 4 bases remained unmatched. CDR3 length equals 14 residues. As DNA, the CDR3 is TGTGCCTGGAGTGATACTAGCGGGAGCCACGAGCAGTACTTC. It is translated as CAWSDTSGSHEQYF.

Many counts were recorded for this clonotype. The rearrangement joins TRBV3-1 to TRBJ1-5; TRBD1 agrees at 9 bases. CDR1 and CDR2 (germline): LGHDT, YNNKEL (reference sequence). The CDR3 loop spans 14 amino acids. The junction had 5 bases not matched to a gene; V was cut back by 4 bases and J by 7 bases. The CDR3 protein is CASSPGQGIQPQHF. The CDR3 DNA follows: TGTGCCAGCAGCCCCGGACAGGGGATCCAGCCCCAGCATTTT.

The chain uses TRBV7-8 and TRBJ2-7; D gene uncertain. The germline V gene has CDR1 SGHVS and CDR2 FQNEAQ. Deletions cut 1 base from V and 0 bases from J, with 10 bases between. The CDR3 is 15 residues long. For the CDR3, the DNA is TGTGCCAGCAGCTTAGATCTGGGGTTCTCCTACGAGCAGTACTTC. Its translation is CASSLDLGFSYEQYF. The whole variable domain, filled in from reference TRBV7-8 and TRBJ2-7, reads GAGVSQSPRYKVAKRGQDVALRCDPISGHVSLFWYQQALGQGPEFLTYFQNEAQLDKSGLPSDRFFAERPEGSVSTLKIQRTQQEDSAVYLCASSLDLGFSYEQYFGPGTRLTVT.

This clonotype was detected many times. V is TRBV11-2 and J is TRBJ1-1, with unresolved D. The V end lost 5 bases, the J end lost 0 bases, and 10 bases lay between the germline ends. This CDR3 comprises 14 residues. Germline V CDR1 and CDR2: SGHAT, FQNNGV. CDR3 sequence: CASSPPLMNTEAFF. Here the CDR3 DNA reads TGTGCCAGCAGCCCCCCGCTCATGAACACTGAAGCTTTCTTT.

This clonotype has ten or more counts. V usage is TRBV30 and J usage is TRBJ1-5; D unresolved. CDR1 is GTSNPN, CDR2 SVGIG, per germline (reference sequence). Trimming shortened V by 0 bases and J by 4 bases, and 4 bases separated the two germline ends. The CDR3 runs 12 residues. The CDR3: CAWSVPNQPQHF. The CDR3 DNA is TGTGCCTGGAGTGTACCTAATCAGCCCCAGCATTTT.

In this sample, this clonotype turned up many times. The gene calls are TRBV19 and TRBJ1-1; 8 nucleotides align to TRBD1. The length of the CDR3 is 13 residues. Germline V gives CDR1 LNHDA, CDR2 SQIVND (reference sequence). Trimming removed 7 bases from V and 4 bases from J; junction bases left unmatched: 5. The DNA for the CDR3 is TGTGCCAGTAAACGACAGGGGTCCACTGAAGCTTTCTTT. As protein: CASKRQGSTEAFF.

Ten or more counts support this clonotype. J is TRBJ1-5 and V is TRBV12-3 or TRBV12-4; D may be TRBD1 (6 bases). The CDR3 spans 15 residues. V was pared by 3 bases and J by 1 base, with 10 bases between. The CDR3 here is CASSFGGPSNQPQHF. The CDR3 DNA follows: TGTGCCAGCAGTTTCGGGGGGCCGAGCAATCAGCCCCAGCATTTT.

The V gene is TRBV7-3, the J gene TRBJ2-3, with D hard to call. V was trimmed by 1 base and J by 2 bases, leaving 7 bases between them. The CDR3 has 14 residues. Germline V lookup: CDR1 SGHTA, CDR2 FQGTGA. The CDR3 sequence is CASSLIGFTDTQYF. DNA for the CDR3: TGTGCCAGCAGCTTAATTGGGTTCACAGATACGCAGTATTTT.

The chain is built from TRBV6-5 and TRBJ2-3; 10 positions match TRBD1. V was clipped by 2 bases and J by 5 bases; unmatched bases: 10. CDR3 size: 17 residues. The germline CDR1 and CDR2 sequences are MNHEY and SVGAGI. CDR3 region: CASSYMTGTGDKDTQYF. For the CDR3, the DNA is TGTGCCAGCAGTTACATGACCGGGACAGGGGACAAAGATACGCAGTATTTT.